The 22 T cell receptor beta chains listed next were all sequenced from one sample in a study of response to subunit inactivated influenza vaccine (dated by TCRdb to 2016 to 2018). Libraries were prepared through RT-PCR. Instrument used: Illumina HiSeq 2500. Clones were called with MiXCR by TCRdb after fastp trimmed the public reads at Q25, and only in-frame beta chains were retained. Every entry covers one CDR3 protein and lists the most common genes and DNA from its rows. Across this sample there are 650,000 to 800,000 distinct CDR3 sequences, with roughly 20% seen only once. The leading ten clones occupy approximately 11% of the sample. The starting material was PBMCs from blood, obtained approximately 5 days after vaccination. The receptor source for this set is a man aged 50-60 years who received an inactivated influenza vaccine. Donor details come from another sample of the same person, matched by shared clones.

This chain links TRBV27 with TRBJ1-5; unclear D gene. Germline loops: CDR1 MNHEY, CDR2 SMNVEV (reference sequence). V shed 6 bases and J shed 5 bases, with 11 bases lying between them. The length of the CDR3 is 13 residues. In DNA, the CDR3 is TGTGCCAGCAGACTGAATTACTATCAGCCCCAGCATTTT. Its protein product is CASRLNYYQPQHF.

This sequence joins TRBV10-2 and TRBJ1-1; D ambiguous. V dropped 5 bases and J dropped 4 bases, with 14 bases sitting between them. The CDR3 has 14 residues. Germline-derived CDR1 and CDR2 are WSHSY and SAAADI. This CDR3 is CASSKDPGRTEAFF. The CDR3 DNA sequence: TGCGCCAGCAGTAAGGACCCGGGTCGCACTGAAGCTTTCTTT.

This clonotype was recorded a few times. The chain recombines TRBV7-2 with TRBJ2-1, with 7 bases matching TRBD2. V was pared by 4 bases and J by 10 bases, with 13 bases of the junction left unmatched. The germline CDR1 and CDR2 sequences are SGHTA and FQGNSA. This CDR3 comprises 15 residues. The CDR3 loop reads CASSSRGRAPGEQFF. DNA for the CDR3: TGTGCCAGCAGCTCCCGAGGGAGGGCCCCTGGGGAGCAGTTCTTC.

This clonotype came up many times. J is TRBJ2-5 and V is TRBV5-5; 7 bases are shared with TRBD1. This CDR3 comprises 14 residues. V lost 2 bases and J lost 2; bases outside the gene matches: 3. From germline, CDR1 is SGHKS and CDR2 YYEKEE (reference sequence). CDR3 bases: TGTGCCAGCAGCTTAGGACAGGTGCAAGAGACCCAGTACTTC. Residues: CASSLGQVQETQYF.

The chain links TRBV19 to TRBJ2-5; 11 nucleotides line up with TRBD1. This CDR3 comprises 15 residues. CDR1 LNHDA and CDR2 SQIVND come from the germline V gene (reference sequence). The V and J ends lost 4 bases and 2 bases, in that order; junction bases with no gene match: 3. The DNA for the CDR3 is TGTGCCAGTAGTACCGGGACAGGGGGGCAAGAGACCCAGTACTTC. Translating it yields CASSTGTGGQETQYF.

The chain carries TRBV5-5 and TRBJ1-5, with unresolved D. Germline loops: CDR1 SGHKS, CDR2 YYEKEE (reference sequence). The CDR3 runs to 16 residues. Trimming pared 1 base from V and 1 base from J, leaving 12 bases between. DNA for the CDR3: TGTGCCAGCAGCTTGAGGCTGCTAGGGAGCAATCAGCCCCAGCATTTT. This codes for CASSLRLLGSNQPQHF. Based on the CDR3 plus reference TRBV5-5 and TRBJ1-5, the full variable domain is DAGVTQSPTHLIKTRGQQVTLRCSPISGHKSVSWYQQVLGQGPQFIFQYYEKEERGRGNFPDRFSARQFPNYSSELNVNALLLGDSALYLCASSLRLLGSNQPQHFGDGTRLSIL.

J is TRBJ2-1 and V is TRBV7-2; 7 nucleotides agree with TRBD2. Trimming cost V 5 bases and J 13 bases; bases outside gene matches: 11. This CDR3 comprises 13 residues. The germline CDR1 and CDR2 sequences are SGHTA and FQGNSA. CDR3 sequence reads: CASSQGGLAAQFF. DNA of the CDR3: TGTGCCAGCAGCCAAGGCGGTCTAGCGGCACAGTTCTTC.

This clonotype has only a few counts. J is TRBJ1-1 and V is TRBV12-3 or TRBV12-4, with D perhaps TRBD1 (5 bases). The CDR3 runs to 15 residues. V was cut by 7 bases and J by 5 bases, with 20 bases left in between. The CDR3 region is CASTWAGTGGTEAFF. The CDR3 DNA reads TGTGCCAGCACCTGGGCAGGTACGGGGGGGACTGAAGCTTTCTTT.

This clonotype has a handful of counts. The chain recombines TRBV6-1 with TRBJ1-5; TRBD1 agrees at 7 bases. CDR1 is MNHNS and CDR2 is SASEGT in the germline V gene. The junction had 2 bases not matched to a gene; V was cut back by 5 bases and J by 1 base. The CDR3 has 14 amino acids. CDR3 DNA: TGTGCCAGCAGTACGGGACAGAGCAATCAGCCCCAGCATTTT. Translation gives CASSTGQSNQPQHF.

This clonotype turned up a few times. This chain links TRBV10-3 with TRBJ2-2; tentatively, D is TRBD2 (5 bases). Germline CDR1 reads ENHRY; CDR2 reads SYGVKD. The V and J ends lost 4 bases and 5 bases respectively, with 17 bases between them. The CDR3 runs to 16 residues. The CDR3 DNA reads as TGTGCCATCAGTGCCGGGCCTCCGACGGGAACCGGGGAGCTGTTTTTT. It codes for CAISAGPPTGTGELFF.

This clonotype was counted only a few times. This rearrangement joins TRBV24-1 to TRBJ2-5; weak D call: TRBD2 (6 bases). Germline V CDR1 and CDR2: KGHDR, SFDVKD. The CDR3 totals 15 residues. V gave up 1 base and J gave up 5 bases, with 13 bases separating them. The CDR3 DNA reads TGTGCCACCAGTGATTTCGTGCGGGATGGGGAGACCCAGTACTTC. Its protein is CATSDFVRDGETQYF.

The V gene is TRBV28, the J gene TRBJ2-7; possible D gene TRBD2, 6 bases. Germline assignment: CDR1 MDHEN and CDR2 SYDVKM. This CDR3 is 12 amino acids long. The V end lost 7 bases, the J end lost 1 base, and 8 bases lay between the germline ends. The CDR3 is CASKGLSYEQYF. The DNA for the CDR3 is TGTGCCAGCAAGGGACTTTCCTACGAGCAGTACTTC. The variable domain in full, with the rest retrieved from reference TRBV28 and TRBJ2-7, is DVKVTQSSRYLVKRTGEKVFLECVQDMDHENMFWYRQDPGLGLRLIYFSYDVKMKEKGDIPEGYSVSREKKERFSLILESASTNQTSMYLCASKGLSYEQYFGPGTRLTVT.

The table lists this clonotype with a few counts. The chain recombines TRBV10-3 with TRBJ1-5, with D unclear. The CDR3 is 13 residues long. V was pared by 3 bases and J by 5 bases, with 8 bases between. Germline CDR1 and CDR2: ENHRY and SYGVKD. The CDR3 DNA reads as TGTGCCATCAGTGAATACAACGATCAGCCCCAGCATTTT. Amino acid sequence: CAISEYNDQPQHF.

This clonotype was detected only a few times. CDR3 sequence reads: CASSRGGLDYEQYF. The CDR3 DNA reads as TGCGCCAGCAGCAGGGGGGGACTAGACTACGAGCAGTACTTC. The chain is built from TRBV5-1 and TRBJ2-7, with TRBD2 matching over 8 bases. The V and J ends lost 4 bases and 3 bases, in that order; junction bases with no gene match: 6. The germline V gene has CDR1 SGHRS and CDR2 YFSETQ. The CDR3 has 14 residues.

This chain links TRBV2 with TRBJ1-5, with TRBD1 as a possible D gene (5 bases). Per germline, CDR1 SNHLY and CDR2 FYNNEI. The CDR3 extends over 13 amino acids. V shed 3 bases and J shed 9 bases, with 12 bases lying between them. The CDR3 loop is CASSERGRMPQHF. The CDR3 bases are TGTGCCAGCAGTGAGAGGGGCCGGATGCCCCAGCATTTT.

The rearrangement joins TRBV5-6 to TRBJ2-2, with D tentatively TRBD1 (5 bases). The length of the CDR3 is 14 residues. V was clipped by 0 bases and J by 7 bases, with 10 bases between them. Germline-derived CDR1 and CDR2 are SGHDT and YYEEEE. The CDR3 here is CASSLDRSVGELFF. The CDR3 bases are TGTGCCAGCAGCTTGGACAGGTCGGTCGGGGAGCTGTTTTTT.

The chain recombines TRBV7-2 with TRBJ1-1, with D unresolved. The CDR3 spans 14 residues. CDR1 and CDR2 from the germline V gene are SGHTA and FQGNSA. V lost 5 bases and J lost 2, with 12 bases in between. CDR3 sequence: CASSVSPSNTEAFF. DNA for the CDR3: TGTGCCAGCAGCGTCAGCCCTTCAAACACTGAAGCTTTCTTT.

This clonotype has a handful of counts. The chain links TRBV20-1 to TRBJ2-7, with 9 bases identical to TRBD2. The germline V gene encodes CDR1 DFQATT and CDR2 SNEGSKA (reference sequence). CDR3 length equals 14 residues. Unmatched junction bases numbered 8, after V lost 1 base and J lost 7 bases. CDR3 amino acids: CSARALSGSWEQYF. The CDR3 nucleotides read TGCAGTGCTAGAGCGCTTAGCGGGAGCTGGGAGCAGTACTTC.

This clonotype was counted only a few times. CDR3 nucleotide sequence: TGTGCCAGCAGTTTAGATACTAGCGGGAGCACAGATACGCAGTATTTT. This gives the protein CASSLDTSGSTDTQYF. The J gene is TRBJ2-3, the V gene TRBV12-3 or TRBV12-4; 9 nucleotides agree with TRBD2. V lost 1 base to trimming and J lost 0 bases; unmatched junction nucleotides: 2. The CDR3 spans 16 residues.

This clonotype was counted between two and nine times. The chain carries TRBV4-2 and TRBJ2-3; 8 nucleotides line up with TRBD1. The junction had 2 bases not matched to a gene; V was cut back by 0 bases and J by 3 bases. This CDR3 comprises 15 residues. Germline values: CDR1 LGHNA, CDR2 YNFKEQ. Written as DNA, the CDR3 is TGTGCCAGCAGCCAAGAAGGGACAGGTACAGATACGCAGTATTTT. Its translation: CASSQEGTGTDTQYF.

V usage is TRBV6-2 or TRBV6-3 and J usage is TRBJ1-5; D is possibly TRBD1 (5 bases). This CDR3 has 13 residues. Germline values: CDR1 MNHEY, CDR2 SVGEGT. V lost 5 bases and J 6 bases, leaving 11 bases between the germline ends. Here the CDR3 reads CASSNGGVQPQHF. In DNA form, the CDR3 reads TGTGCCAGCAGTAACGGGGGGGTTCAGCCCCAGCATTTT.

The J gene is TRBJ2-7, the V gene TRBV5-1; TRBD2 matches 8 bases. V was clipped by 1 base and J by 2 bases; unmatched bases: 11. The CDR3 length is 17 residues. Germline CDR1 is SGHRS and CDR2 is YFSETQ. The CDR3 DNA reads TGCGCCAGCAGCTTGAACTCCCGAGCGGGGGCTGCCTACGAGCAGTACTTC. Residues: CASSLNSRAGAAYEQYF. Based on the CDR3 plus reference TRBV5-1 and TRBJ2-7, the full variable domain is KAGVTQTPRYLIKTRGQQVTLSCSPISGHRSVSWYQQTPGQGLQFLFEYFSETQRNKGNFPGRFSGRQFSNSRSEMNVSTLELGDSALYLCASSLNSRAGAAYEQYFGPGTRLTVT.